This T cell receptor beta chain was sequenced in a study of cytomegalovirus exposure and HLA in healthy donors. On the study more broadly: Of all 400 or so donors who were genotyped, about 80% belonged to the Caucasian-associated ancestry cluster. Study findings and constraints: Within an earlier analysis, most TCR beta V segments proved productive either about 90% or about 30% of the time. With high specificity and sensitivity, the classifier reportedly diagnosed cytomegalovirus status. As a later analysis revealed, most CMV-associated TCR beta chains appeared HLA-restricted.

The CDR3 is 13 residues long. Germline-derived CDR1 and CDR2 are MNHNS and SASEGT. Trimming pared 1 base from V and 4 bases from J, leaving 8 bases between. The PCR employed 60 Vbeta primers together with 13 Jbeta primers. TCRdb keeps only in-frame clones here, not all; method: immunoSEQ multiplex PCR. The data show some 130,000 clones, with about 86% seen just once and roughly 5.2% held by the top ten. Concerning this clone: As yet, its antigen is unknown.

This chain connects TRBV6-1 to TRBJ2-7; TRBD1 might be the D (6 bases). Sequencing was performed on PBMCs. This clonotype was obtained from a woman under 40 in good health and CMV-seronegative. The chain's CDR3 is CASSEVGHYEQYF. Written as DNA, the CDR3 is TGTGCCAGCAGTGAAGTGGGACATTACGAGCAGTACTTC.